This TCR beta chain stems from a study of metastatic and nonmetastatic thyroid tumors. The CDR3 has 16 residues. The ends lost 4 bases at V and 4 bases at J; junction bases unmatched: 13. The germline CDR1 and CDR2 sequences are SGHRS and YFSETQ. Thyroid surgery took place with no prior treatment in any patient. As for this clone: This may be a read error: a much more frequent sequence differs by one nucleotide. The sample contains more than one DNA sequence encoding this CDR3.

TCRdb reprocessed the PCR reads via MiXCR. The sample lists about 93,000 clones; approximately 11% were seen once. The sample comprised blood. The clonotype originates from a female donor with papillary thyroid cancer or a benign thyroid nodule (not recorded which). Some clones in this sample may be carry-over from other donors' samples. V and J are TRBV5-1 and TRBJ1-1, with 7 bases aligning to TRBD1. The CDR3 nucleotides read TGCGCCAGCAGCCTGGGCAACACAGGGGTCCCCACTGAAGCTTTCTTT. It codes for CASSLGNTGVPTEAFF.